This T cell receptor beta chain was documented in a study of Graves' ophthalmopathy and Graves' hyperthyroidism (dated by TCRdb to 2017 to 2018). About the full investigation: Hyperthyroidism was considered stable if no progression to ophthalmopathy occurred within 18 months of follow-up. To explore V-J signatures distinguishing ophthalmopathy from hyperthyroidism, a discovery set of 100 patients (roughly 45 ophthalmopathy, 57 stable hyperthyroidism) was enrolled. In total, approximately 130 blood samples were TCR-sequenced: around 42 ophthalmopathy, 75 hyperthyroidism and some 17 hyperthyroidism-to-ophthalmopathy patients. The independent validation cohort included approximately 19 hyperthyroidism patients plus 17 patients who later progressed from hyperthyroidism to ophthalmopathy. In more than 5 hyperthyroidism patients, the T-cell repertoire of thyroid tissue was compared with the T-cell repertoire of blood. TCR beta repertoire signatures were used to distinguish Graves' ophthalmopathy from Graves' hyperthyroidism and to predict progression to ophthalmopathy. After sampling, hyperthyroidism patients received methimazole starting at 30 mg daily, and ophthalmopathy patients received high-dose intravenous methylprednisolone. The paper as a whole reports these results and caveats: Most of the expanded thyroid clonotypes with a frequency above 0.001 were also detected in blood, and it was suggested that the thyroid immune response may be reflected by blood repertoires. In validation, the model predicted ophthalmopathy progression with about 64% sensitivity and 72.22% specificity; about a dozen predicted patients were CT-confirmed with GO in a median of around 6 months. In cross-validation, the 13-signature model distinguished ophthalmopathy from stable hyperthyroidism with almost 90% sensitivity and just under 84% specificity, and in the test set the corresponding values were about 80% and 75%. Sample size was not statistically predetermined, and group allocation was not concealed from the investigators.

Turning to this clonotype: What this receptor recognizes is not known. No base qualities exist here, and no much larger clone lies one base off it.

Hyperthyroidism patients were newly diagnosed, with disease duration under 2 months, and aged 18 to 65 years. Anyone with other autoimmune diseases, uncontrolled infections, pregnancy or lactation was excluded from the study. Diagnosis relied on clinical symptoms, serum thyroxine, TRAb, thyroid ultrasound and orbital computed tomography. Total RNA was extracted with Trizol reagent and quality-checked on an Agilent 2100 Bioanalyzer. TCR beta CDR3 regions were amplified from RNA transcripts for repertoire sequencing. The first round of RT-PCR was done with HTBI primers and the Qiagen OneStep RT-PCR kit, and was followed by a second round of multiplex PCR, then size selection and purification. Libraries were sequenced on an Illumina HiSeq2000 using paired-end 100 bp reads. On the study's bioinformatics: Reads were processed with SOAPnuke, discarding reads with adapters, uncalled bases, mean Phred below 15, or no exact constant-primer or identifier match. COPE v1.2.5 was used to merge the high-quality paired reads. Each unique nucleotide sequence was defined as a clonotype, and clonotypes were aligned to IMGT TRB V, D and J references with MiTCR v1.1. The analysis was limited to V-J combinations with a frequency above 0.0001, which together covered 99.2% of the repertoires. For each V-J combination, a TCR clonal expansion and chaos score was defined as the ratio of F50 clonal expansion to chaos observed in the TCRdist matrix. Welch's t-statistics and random forest were used to reduce features to 13 V-J combinations, which were fed into a naive Bayes classifier. The similarity between thyroid and blood repertoires was quantified using the Morisita-Horn index. TCRdb reanalyzed the raw reads on its own, using fastp at Q25 for trimming and MiXCR for clone calling, and kept in-frame beta chains. Identical CDR3 proteins give one entry, which carries the most common genes and DNA. The V and J calls here are based on TCRdb, not the publication. This sample comprises some 1.1 million distinct CDR3 sequences, about two fifths of them detected only once. The ten most abundant clones make up approximately 10% of the sample.

From its cysteine to its phenylalanine, the CDR3 spans 12 amino acids. This entry keeps only the CDR3 DNA: 36 bases, framed from base 1. The trim is 11 bases for V and 4 bases for J, with a gap of 12 bases between the germline ends. Looking up the germline V gene yields CDR1 MDHEN and CDR2 SYDVKM. The sequence came from an adult man with Graves' hyperthyroidism. The specimen sequenced was peripheral blood or thyroid tissue (not recorded which). The rearranged segments are TRBV28 and TRBJ1-5; a tentative D match to TRBD1 spans 5 bases. The nucleotides read TGTGCCGGGGGTGGATTGAATCAGCCCCAGCATTTT. This sequence encodes CAGGGLNQPQHF.